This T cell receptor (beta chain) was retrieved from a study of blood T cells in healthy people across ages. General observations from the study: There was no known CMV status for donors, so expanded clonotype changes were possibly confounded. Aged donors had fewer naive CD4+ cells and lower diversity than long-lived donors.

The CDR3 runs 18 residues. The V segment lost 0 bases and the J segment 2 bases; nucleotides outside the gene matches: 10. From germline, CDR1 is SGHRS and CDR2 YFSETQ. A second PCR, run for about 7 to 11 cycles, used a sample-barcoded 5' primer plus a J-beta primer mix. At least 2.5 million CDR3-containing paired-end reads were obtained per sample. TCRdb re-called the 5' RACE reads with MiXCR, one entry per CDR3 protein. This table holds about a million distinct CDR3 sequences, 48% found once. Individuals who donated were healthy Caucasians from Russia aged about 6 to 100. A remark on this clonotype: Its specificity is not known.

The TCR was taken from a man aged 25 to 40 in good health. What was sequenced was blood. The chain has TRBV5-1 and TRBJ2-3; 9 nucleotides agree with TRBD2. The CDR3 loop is CASSLAVIAGDLTDTQYF. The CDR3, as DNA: TGCGCCAGCAGCTTGGCCGTGATAGCGGGGGACCTCACAGATACGCAGTATTTT.